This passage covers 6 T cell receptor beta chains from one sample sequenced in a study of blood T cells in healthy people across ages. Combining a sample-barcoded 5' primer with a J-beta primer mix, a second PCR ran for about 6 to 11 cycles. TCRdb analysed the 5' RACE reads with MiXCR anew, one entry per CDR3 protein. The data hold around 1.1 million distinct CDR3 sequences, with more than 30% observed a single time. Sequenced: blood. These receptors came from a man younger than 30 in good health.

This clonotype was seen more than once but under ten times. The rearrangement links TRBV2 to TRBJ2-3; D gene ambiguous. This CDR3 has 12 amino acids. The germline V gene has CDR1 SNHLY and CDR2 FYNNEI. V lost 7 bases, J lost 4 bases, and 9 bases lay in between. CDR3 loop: CASTSVADTQYF. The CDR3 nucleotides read TGTGCCAGCACCTCAGTCGCAGATACGCAGTATTTT.

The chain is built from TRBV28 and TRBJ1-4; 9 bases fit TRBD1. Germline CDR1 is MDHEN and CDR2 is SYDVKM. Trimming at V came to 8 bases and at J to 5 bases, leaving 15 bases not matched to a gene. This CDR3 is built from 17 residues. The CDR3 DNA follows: TGTGCCAGCCGCAAAGAGACCCCGGGACAGGGAAATGAAAAACTGTTTTTT. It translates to CASRKETPGQGNEKLFF.

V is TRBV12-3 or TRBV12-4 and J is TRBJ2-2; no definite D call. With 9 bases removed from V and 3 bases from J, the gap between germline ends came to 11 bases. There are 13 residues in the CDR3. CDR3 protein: CASLLAYTGELFF. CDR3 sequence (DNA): TGTGCCAGTCTCCTGGCTTACACCGGGGAGCTGTTTTTT.

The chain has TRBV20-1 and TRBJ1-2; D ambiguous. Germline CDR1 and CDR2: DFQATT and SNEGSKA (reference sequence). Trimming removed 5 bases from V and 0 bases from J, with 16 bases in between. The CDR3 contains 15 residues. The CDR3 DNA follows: TGCAGTGCTCGGTGGACGGACGTACCTAACTATGGCTACACCTTC. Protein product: CSARWTDVPNYGYTF.

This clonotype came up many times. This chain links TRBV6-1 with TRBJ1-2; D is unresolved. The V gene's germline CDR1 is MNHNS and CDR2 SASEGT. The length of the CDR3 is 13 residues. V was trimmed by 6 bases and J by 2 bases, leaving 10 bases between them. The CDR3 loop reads CASRLDGNYGYTF. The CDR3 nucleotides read TGTGCCAGCAGACTCGACGGAAACTATGGCTACACCTTC.

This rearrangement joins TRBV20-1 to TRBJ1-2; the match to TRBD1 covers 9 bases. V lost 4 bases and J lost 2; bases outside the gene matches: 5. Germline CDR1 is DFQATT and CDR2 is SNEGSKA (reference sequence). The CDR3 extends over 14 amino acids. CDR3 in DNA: TGCAGTGCTATACAGGGGGCGCGGAACTATGGCTACACCTTC. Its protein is CSAIQGARNYGYTF.